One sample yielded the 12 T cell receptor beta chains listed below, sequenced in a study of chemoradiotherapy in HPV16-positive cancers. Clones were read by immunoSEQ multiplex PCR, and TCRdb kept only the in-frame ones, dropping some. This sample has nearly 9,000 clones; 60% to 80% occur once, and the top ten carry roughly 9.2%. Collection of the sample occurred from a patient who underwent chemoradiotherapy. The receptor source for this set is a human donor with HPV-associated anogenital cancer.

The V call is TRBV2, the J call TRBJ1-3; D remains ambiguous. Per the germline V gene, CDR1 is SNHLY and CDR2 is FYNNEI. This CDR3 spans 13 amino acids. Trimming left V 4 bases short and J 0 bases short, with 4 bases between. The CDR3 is CASSVHSGNTIYF. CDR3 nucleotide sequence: TGTGCCAGCAGTGTTCACTCTGGAAACACCATATATTTT.

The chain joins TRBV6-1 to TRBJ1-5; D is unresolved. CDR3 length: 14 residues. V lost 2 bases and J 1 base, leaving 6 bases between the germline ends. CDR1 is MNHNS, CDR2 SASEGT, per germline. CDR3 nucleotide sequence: TGTGCCAGCAGTGAATACGTCAGCAATCAGCCCCAGCATTTT. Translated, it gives CASSEYVSNQPQHF.

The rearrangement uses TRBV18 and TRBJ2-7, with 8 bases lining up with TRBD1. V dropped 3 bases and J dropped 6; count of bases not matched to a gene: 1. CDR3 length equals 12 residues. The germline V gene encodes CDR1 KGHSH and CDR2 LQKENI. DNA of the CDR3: TGTGCCAGCTCACCGGACAGGGTCGAGCAGTACTTC. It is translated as CASSPDRVEQYF.

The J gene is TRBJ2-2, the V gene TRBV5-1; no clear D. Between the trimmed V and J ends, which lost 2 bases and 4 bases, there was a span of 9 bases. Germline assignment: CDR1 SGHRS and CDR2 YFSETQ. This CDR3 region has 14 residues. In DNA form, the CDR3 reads TGCGCCAGCAGCTTAAGTACATCCACCGGGGAGCTGTTTTTT. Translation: CASSLSTSTGELFF.

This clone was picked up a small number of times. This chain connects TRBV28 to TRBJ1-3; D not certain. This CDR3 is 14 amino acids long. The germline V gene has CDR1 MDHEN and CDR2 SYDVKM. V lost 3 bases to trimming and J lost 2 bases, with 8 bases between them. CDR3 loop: CASSFAATGNTIYF. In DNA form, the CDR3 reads TGTGCCAGCAGTTTCGCGGCTACTGGAAACACCATATATTTT.

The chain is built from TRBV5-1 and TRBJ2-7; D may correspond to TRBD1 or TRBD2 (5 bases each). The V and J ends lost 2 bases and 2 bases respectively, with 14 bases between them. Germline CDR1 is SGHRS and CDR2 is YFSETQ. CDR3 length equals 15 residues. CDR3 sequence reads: CASSFGTTAAYEQYF. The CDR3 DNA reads TGCGCCAGCAGCTTCGGGACGACCGCCGCCTACGAGCAGTACTTC.

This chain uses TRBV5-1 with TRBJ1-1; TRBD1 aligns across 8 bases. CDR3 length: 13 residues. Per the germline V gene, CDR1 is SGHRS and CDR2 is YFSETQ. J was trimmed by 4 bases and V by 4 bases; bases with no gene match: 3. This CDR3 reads CASSQGAPTEAFF. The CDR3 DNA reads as TGCGCCAGCAGCCAGGGGGCGCCCACTGAAGCTTTCTTT.

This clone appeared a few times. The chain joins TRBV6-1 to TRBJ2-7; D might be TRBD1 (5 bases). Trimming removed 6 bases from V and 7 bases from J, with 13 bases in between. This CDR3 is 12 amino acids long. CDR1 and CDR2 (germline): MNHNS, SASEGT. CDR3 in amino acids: CASRAGRWEQYF. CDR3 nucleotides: TGTGCCAGCAGGGCAGGGCGTTGGGAGCAGTACTTC.

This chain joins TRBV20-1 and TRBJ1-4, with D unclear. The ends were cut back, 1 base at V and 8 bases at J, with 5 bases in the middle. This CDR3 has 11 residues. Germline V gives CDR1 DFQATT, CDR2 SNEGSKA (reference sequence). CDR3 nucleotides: TGCAGTGCTAGAGGGCAAGAAAAACTGTTTTTT. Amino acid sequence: CSARGQEKLFF.

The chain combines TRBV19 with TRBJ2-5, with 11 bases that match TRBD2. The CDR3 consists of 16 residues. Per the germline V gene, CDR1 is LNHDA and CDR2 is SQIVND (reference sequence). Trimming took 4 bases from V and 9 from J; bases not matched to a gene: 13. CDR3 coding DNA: TGTGCCAGTAGTAGGCTACTAGCGGGGGTTCCCAGGGCCCAGTACTTC. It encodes CASSRLLAGVPRAQYF.

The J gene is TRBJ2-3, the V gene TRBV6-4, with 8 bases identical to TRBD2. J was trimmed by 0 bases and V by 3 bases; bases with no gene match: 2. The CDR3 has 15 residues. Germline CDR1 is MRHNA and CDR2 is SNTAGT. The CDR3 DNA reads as TGTGCCAGCAGTGAACTAGCGGATAGCACAGATACGCAGTATTTT. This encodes CASSELADSTDTQYF.

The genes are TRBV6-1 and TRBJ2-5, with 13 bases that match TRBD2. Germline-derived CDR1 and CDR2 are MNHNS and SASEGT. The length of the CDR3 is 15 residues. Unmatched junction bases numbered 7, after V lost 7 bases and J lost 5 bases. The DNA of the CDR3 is TGTGCCAGCACCGATACTAGCGGGGGGGCTGAGACCCAGTACTTC. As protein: CASTDTSGGAETQYF.